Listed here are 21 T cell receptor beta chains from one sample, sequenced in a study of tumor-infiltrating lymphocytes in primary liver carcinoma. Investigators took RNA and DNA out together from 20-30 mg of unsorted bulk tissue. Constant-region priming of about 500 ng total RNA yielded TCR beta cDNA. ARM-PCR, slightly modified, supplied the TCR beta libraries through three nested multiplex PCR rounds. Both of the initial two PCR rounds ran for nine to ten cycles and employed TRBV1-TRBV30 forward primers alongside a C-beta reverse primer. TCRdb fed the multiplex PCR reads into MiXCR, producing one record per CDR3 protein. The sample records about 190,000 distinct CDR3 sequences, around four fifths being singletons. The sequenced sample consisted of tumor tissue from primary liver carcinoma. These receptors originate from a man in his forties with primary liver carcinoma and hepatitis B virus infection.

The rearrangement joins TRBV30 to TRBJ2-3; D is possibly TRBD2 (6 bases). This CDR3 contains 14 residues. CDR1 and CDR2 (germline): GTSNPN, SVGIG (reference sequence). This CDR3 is CTSGLTGGTDTQYF. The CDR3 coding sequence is TGTACATCCGGCCTCACGGGAGGCACAGATACGCAGTATTTT.

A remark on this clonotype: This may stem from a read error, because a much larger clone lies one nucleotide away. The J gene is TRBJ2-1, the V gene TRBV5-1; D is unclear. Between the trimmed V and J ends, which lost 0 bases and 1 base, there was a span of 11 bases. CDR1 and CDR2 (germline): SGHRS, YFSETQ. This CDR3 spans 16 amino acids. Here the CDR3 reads CASSLVPGGSYNEQFF. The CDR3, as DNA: TGCGCCAGCAGCTTGGTACCGGGTGGGTCCTACAATGAGCAGTTCTTC.

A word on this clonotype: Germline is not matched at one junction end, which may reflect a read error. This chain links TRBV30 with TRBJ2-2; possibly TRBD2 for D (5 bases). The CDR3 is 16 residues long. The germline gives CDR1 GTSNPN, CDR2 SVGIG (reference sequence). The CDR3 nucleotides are TGCGCCTGGACCAGTGTGGGGAGCAGAGGCACCGGGAAGCTGTTTTTT. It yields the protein CAWTSVGSRGTGKLFF. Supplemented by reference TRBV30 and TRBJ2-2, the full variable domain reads SQTIHQWPATLVQPVGSPLSLECTVEGTSNPNLYWYRQAAGRGLQLLFYSVGIGQISSEVPQNLSASRPQDRQFILSSKKLLLSDSGFYLCAWTSVGSRGTGKLFFGEGSRLTVL.

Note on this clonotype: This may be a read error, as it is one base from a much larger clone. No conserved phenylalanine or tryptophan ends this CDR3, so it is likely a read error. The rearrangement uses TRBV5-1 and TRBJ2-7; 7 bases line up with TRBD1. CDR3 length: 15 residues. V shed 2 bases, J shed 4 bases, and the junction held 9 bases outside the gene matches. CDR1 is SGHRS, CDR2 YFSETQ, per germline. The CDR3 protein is CASSFIDRDRYEQYS. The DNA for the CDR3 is TGCGCCAGCAGCTTCATCGACAGGGACCGGTACGAGCAGTACTCC.

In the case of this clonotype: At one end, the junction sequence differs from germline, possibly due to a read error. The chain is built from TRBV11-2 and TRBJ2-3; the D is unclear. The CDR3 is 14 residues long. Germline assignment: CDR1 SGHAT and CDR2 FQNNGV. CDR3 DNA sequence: TGTGCCAACAGCTTAGATGTCTCCACAGATACGCAGTATTTT. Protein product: CANSLDVSTDTQYF.

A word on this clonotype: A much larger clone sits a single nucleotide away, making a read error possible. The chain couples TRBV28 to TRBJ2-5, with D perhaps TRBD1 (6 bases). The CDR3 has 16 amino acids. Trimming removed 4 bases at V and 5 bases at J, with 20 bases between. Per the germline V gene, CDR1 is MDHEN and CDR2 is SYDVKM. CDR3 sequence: CASSSPTPTGWETQYF. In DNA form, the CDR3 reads TGTGCCAGCAGTTCCCCTACCCCGACAGGTTGGGAGACCCAGTACTTC.

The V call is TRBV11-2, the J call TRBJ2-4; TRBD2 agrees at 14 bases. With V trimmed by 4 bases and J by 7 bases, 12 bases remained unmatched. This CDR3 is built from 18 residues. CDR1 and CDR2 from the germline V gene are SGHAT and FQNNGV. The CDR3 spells CASSSPGLAGVADNIQYF. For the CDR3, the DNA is TGTGCCAGCAGCTCACCGGGACTAGCGGGAGTAGCCGATAACATTCAGTACTTC.

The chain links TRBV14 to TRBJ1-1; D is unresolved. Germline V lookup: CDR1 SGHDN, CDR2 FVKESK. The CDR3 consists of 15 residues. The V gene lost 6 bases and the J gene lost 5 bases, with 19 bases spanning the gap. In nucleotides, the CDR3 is TGTGCCAGCAGTTTCATGGGCGCGGGGAAGACTGAAGCTTTCTTT. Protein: CASSFMGAGKTEAFF. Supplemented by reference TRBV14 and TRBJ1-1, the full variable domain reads EAGVTQFPSHSVIEKGQTVTLRCDPISGHDNLYWYRRVMGKEIKFLLHFVKESKQDESGMPNNRFLAERTGGTYSTLKVQPAELEDSGVYFCASSFMGAGKTEAFFGQGTRLTVV.

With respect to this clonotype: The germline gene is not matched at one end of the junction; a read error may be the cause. The CDR3 reads CASSQGTGSQYGHFF. The CDR3 nucleotides are TGTGCCAGCAGCCAAGGCACCGGGTCTCAGTACGGGCATTTCTTC. The chain uses TRBV4-2 and TRBJ2-7; D is undetermined. Germline V gene data show CDR1 as LGHNA and CDR2 as YNFKEQ. CDR3 size: 15 residues.

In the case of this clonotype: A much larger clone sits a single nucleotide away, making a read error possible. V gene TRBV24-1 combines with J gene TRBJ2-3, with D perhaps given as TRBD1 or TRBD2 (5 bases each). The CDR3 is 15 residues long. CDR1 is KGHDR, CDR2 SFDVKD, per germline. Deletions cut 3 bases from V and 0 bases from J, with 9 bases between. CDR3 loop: CATSDTGTSTDTQYF. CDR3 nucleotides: TGTGCCACCAGTGATACCGGGACCAGCACAGATACGCAGTATTTT.

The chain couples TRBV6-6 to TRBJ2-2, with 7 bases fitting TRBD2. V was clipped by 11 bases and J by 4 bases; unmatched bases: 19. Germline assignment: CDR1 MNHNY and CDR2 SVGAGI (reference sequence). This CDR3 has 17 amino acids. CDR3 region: CAVGETYATGGTGELFF. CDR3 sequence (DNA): TGTGCCGTGGGAGAAACTTATGCGACGGGGGGCACCGGGGAGCTGTTTTTT.

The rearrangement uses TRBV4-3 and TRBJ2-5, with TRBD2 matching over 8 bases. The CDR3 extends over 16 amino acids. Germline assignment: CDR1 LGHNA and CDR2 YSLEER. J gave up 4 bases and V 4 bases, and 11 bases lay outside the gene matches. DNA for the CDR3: TGCGCCAGCAGCCGAGCACCAGCGGGAGATGGAGAGACCCAGTACTTC. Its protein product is CASSRAPAGDGETQYF.

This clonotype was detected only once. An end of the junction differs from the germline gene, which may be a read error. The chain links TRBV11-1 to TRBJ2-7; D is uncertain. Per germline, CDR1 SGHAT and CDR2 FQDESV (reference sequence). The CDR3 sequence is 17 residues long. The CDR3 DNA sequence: TGTGCCAGCAACTTAGGGCCTGCGGTTGAAAGCTCCTACGAGCAGTACTTC. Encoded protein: CASNLGPAVESSYEQYF. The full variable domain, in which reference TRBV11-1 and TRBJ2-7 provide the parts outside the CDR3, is EAEVAQSPRYKITEKSQAVAFWCDPISGHATLYWYRQILGQGPELLVQFQDESVVDDSQLPKDRFSAERLKGVDSTLKIQPAELGDSAMYLCASNLGPAVESSYEQYFGPGTRLTVT.

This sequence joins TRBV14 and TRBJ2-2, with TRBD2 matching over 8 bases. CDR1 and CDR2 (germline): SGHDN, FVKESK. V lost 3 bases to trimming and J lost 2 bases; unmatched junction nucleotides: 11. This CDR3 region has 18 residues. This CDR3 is CASSQDNGLAGNTGELFF. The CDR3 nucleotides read TGTGCCAGCAGCCAGGACAACGGCCTAGCGGGTAACACCGGGGAGCTGTTTTTT.

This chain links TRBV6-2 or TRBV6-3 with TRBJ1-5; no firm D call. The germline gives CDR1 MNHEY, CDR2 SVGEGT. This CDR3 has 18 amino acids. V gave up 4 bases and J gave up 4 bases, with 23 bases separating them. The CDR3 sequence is CASSLGGFRPHRNQPQHF. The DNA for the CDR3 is TGTGCCAGCAGTTTGGGTGGGTTCCGGCCTCATAGGAATCAGCCCCAGCATTTT.

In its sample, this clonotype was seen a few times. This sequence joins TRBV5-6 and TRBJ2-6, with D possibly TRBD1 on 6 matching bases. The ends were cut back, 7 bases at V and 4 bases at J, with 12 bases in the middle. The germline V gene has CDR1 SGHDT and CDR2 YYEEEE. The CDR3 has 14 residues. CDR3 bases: TGTGCCAGCCACAGGGTCGTAGGGGCCAACGTCCTGACTTTC. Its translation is CASHRVVGANVLTF.

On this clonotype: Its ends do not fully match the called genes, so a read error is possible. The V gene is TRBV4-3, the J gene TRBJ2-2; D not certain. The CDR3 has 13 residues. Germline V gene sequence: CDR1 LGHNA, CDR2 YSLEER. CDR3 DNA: TGTGCCAGCAGCCAAGTTTGGTACGGGGAGCTGTTTTTT. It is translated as CASSQVWYGELFF.

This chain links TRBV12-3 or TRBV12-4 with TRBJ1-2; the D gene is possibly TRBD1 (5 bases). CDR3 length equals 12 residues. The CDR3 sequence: CVIGQGVDVYTF. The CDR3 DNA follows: TGTGTCATCGGACAAGGGGTCGATGTCTACACCTTC.

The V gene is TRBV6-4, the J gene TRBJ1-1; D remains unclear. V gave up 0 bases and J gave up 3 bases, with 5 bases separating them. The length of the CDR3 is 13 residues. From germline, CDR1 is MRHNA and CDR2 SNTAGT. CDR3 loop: CASSDSGYTEAFF. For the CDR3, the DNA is TGTGCCAGCAGTGACTCCGGGTACACTGAAGCTTTCTTT.

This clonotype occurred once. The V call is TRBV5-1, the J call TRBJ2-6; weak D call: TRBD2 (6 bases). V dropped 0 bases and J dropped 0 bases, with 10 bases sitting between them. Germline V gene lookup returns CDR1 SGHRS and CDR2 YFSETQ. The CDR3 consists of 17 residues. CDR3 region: CASSLEIGGSGANVLTF. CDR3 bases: TGCGCCAGCAGCTTGGAGATCGGGGGCTCTGGGGCCAACGTCCTGACTTTC.

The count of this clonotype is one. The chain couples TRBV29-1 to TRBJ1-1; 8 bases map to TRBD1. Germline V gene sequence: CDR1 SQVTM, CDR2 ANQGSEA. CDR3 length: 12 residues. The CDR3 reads CIAGTGMTEAFF. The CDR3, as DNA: TGCATCGCGGGGACAGGCATGACAGAAGCTTTCTTT.